This T cell receptor (beta chain) is from a study of OX40 agonist ivuxolimab in advanced cancers. Study as a whole: An agonistic human IgG2 monoclonal antibody against OX40 (CD134) was given. Partial responses were achieved by three patients, one with hepatocellular carcinoma and two with cutaneous melanoma. Overall study results and limits: Clonal expansion among partial responders at 0.1-3.0 mg/kg ranked near the lowest.

With respect to this clone: Its matching antigen is unknown.

The table came from immunoSEQ multiplex PCR; TCRdb's copy has only in-frame clones and leaves some out. The sample carries under 140,000 clones, roughly 90% recorded once. V was shortened by 3 bases and J by 11 bases, with 14 bases between the two germline ends. The germline V gene encodes CDR1 SGHAT and CDR2 FQDESV (reference sequence). This CDR3 is built from 13 residues. The V and J genes are TRBV11-1 and TRBJ2-1; D is possibly TRBD2 (6 bases). Sequences were derived from CD4+ or CD8+ T cells sorted from blood, sampled in a trial of the OX40 agonist ivuxolimab. This clonotype was sampled from an adult with an advanced solid tumor such as melanoma, head and neck, liver or kidney cancer. The CDR3 loop is CASSFRGSGKQFF. CDR3 DNA sequence: TGTGCCAGCAGCTTCCGGGGGAGCGGAAAGCAGTTCTTC.